Listed below are T cell receptor beta chains from one sample, sequenced in a study of molecular identifiers for immune sequencing clone quantification. Using its own MiXCR run on the PCR reads, TCRdb lists one record per CDR3 protein. The sample contains around 460,000 distinct CDR3 sequences, about 26% of which appear only once. The sequenced material came from naive CD8+ T cells from blood, with Jurkat cell RNA spiked in. The receptors here all came from a human donor in good health. Some libraries in this study had Jurkat cell RNA spiked in. The CDR3 runs from the conserved cysteine through the conserved F or W. D genes are given only for firm matches. Size is stated for part of the rows, as once, few or many counts, or as a class when the clone is expanded.

d_call,clone_size,v_call,cdr3_length,j_call,cdr3_nt,cdr3_aa
TRBD2,few,TRBV3-1,17,TRBJ2-3,TGTGCCAGCAGCCAAGATTTCCTAGCGGGGGGTGGAGATACGCAGTATTTT,CASSQDFLAGGGDTQYF
.,.,TRBV4-3,17,TRBJ2-7,TGCGCCAGCAGCCAAGAGATTCGGCGGGGCCCGACCTACGAGCAGTACTTC,CASSQEIRRGPTYEQYF
TRBD1,.,TRBV11-2,15,TRBJ1-5,TGTGCCAGCAGCTTAGATAGGACAGGGTATCAGCCCCAGCATTTT,CASSLDRTGYQPQHF
.,.,TRBV6-2/TRBV6-3,14,TRBJ2-2,TGTGCCAGCGGCCGTAGAGTTAGGACCGGGGAGCTGTTTTTT,CASGRRVRTGELFF
.,many,TRBV3-1,15,TRBJ1-3,TGCGCCAGCAGCCAAGATGGCGGCTCTGGAAACACCATATATTTT,CASSQDGGSGNTIYF
.,.,TRBV7-9,14,TRBJ2-3,TGTACCAGCAGCCCGGGATTCAACACAGTTACGCAGTATTTT,CTSSPGFNTVTQYF
.,.,TRBV24-1,14,TRBJ2-2,TGTGCCACCAGCCCCGGCAGGGCGGACGGGGAGCTGTTTTTT,CATSPGRADGELFF
.,many,TRBV7-8,15,TRBJ1-5,TGTGCCAGCAGCCAGGGACGGAATAGCAATCAGCCCCAGCATTTT,CASSQGRNSNQPQHF
TRBD1,many,TRBV7-9,15,TRBJ1-1,TGTGCCAGCAAGCCGCCAGACAGGGGAGGCACTGAAGCTTTCTTT,CASKPPDRGGTEAFF
.,many,TRBV6-2/TRBV6-3,17,TRBJ2-3,TGTGCCAGCAGTTACGCGCCGGGACTTACATTCACAGATACGCAGTATTTT,CASSYAPGLTFTDTQYF
.,many,TRBV10-3,13,TRBJ1-5,TGTGCCATCAGTGAGTCAGAGGATCAGCCCCAGCATTTT,CAISESEDQPQHF
TRBD2,.,TRBV20-1,18,TRBJ2-7,TGCAGTGCTACCCGGCCCGCTAGCGGGAGGCACGTGGGGTACGAGCAGTACTTC,CSATRPASGRHVGYEQYF
.,.,TRBV11-2,16,TRBJ2-1,TGTGCCAGCAGCTTAGGAGAGGGGACCCCATACAATGAGCAGTTCTTC,CASSLGEGTPYNEQFF
TRBD1,few,TRBV7-7,17,TRBJ2-2,TGTGCCAGCAGCTTAGTAGACAGGGGGACGAACACCGGGGAGCTGTTTTTT,CASSLVDRGTNTGELFF
TRBD1,.,TRBV7-3,15,TRBJ2-3,TGTGCCAGCAGCTCAACAGGGGGCATTACAGATAAGCAGTATTTT,CASSSTGGITDKQYF
.,many,TRBV12-3/TRBV12-4,13,TRBJ2-7,TGTGCCAGCAGTTTAGCAGGGTACCACGAGCAGTACTTC,CASSLAGYHEQYF
.,.,TRBV4-2,14,TRBJ1-1,TGTGCCAGCAGCCAGGGAGGGGTTGACACTGAAGCTTTCTTT,CASSQGGVDTEAFF
.,many,TRBV6-5,14,TRBJ2-7,TGTGCCAGCAGTCTGGAGGACAGTTCCTACGAGCAGTACTTC,CASSLEDSSYEQYF
.,many,TRBV20-1,16,TRBJ1-6,TGCAGTGGGAAGGGTCGGATTTTCTCCTATAATTCACCCCTCCACTTT,CSGKGRIFSYNSPLHF
.,few,TRBV27,17,TRBJ2-7,TGTGCCAGCACCCCGCTATCCCCCGGGGGCCCATCCTACGAGCAGTACTTC,CASTPLSPGGPSYEQYF
TRBD2,.,TRBV6-5,15,TRBJ2-1,TGTGCCAGCAGTTACGGGACTAGCGATTACAATGAGCAGTTCTTC,CASSYGTSDYNEQFF
.,few,TRBV12-3/TRBV12-4,15,TRBJ2-3,TGTGCCAGCAGTAGAACGGGACTCACAACAGATACGCAGTATTTT,CASSRTGLTTDTQYF
TRBD1,few,TRBV18,19,TRBJ2-5,TGTGCCAGCTCACGTGCCGGGACAGGGGGCCCCACTGAAGAAGAGACCCAGTACTTC,CASSRAGTGGPTEEETQYF
.,many,TRBV19,13,TRBJ2-7,TGTGCCAGTAGTTGGGACGGGAACTACGAGCAGTACTTC,CASSWDGNYEQYF
TRBD1,.,TRBV28,15,TRBJ1-6,TGTGCCAGCAGTATATGGGACAGTTTTAATTCACCCCTCCACTTT,CASSIWDSFNSPLHF
.,.,TRBV27,15,TRBJ1-2,TGTGCCAGCAGTTTCAGGGAGGGTCCTAACTATGGCTACACCTTC,CASSFREGPNYGYTF
.,many,TRBV30,16,TRBJ1-1,TGTGCCTGGAGTGGTTGGAGGGGGGGGCTTAACACTGAAGCTTTCTTT,CAWSGWRGGLNTEAFF
.,.,TRBV6-5,15,TRBJ1-1,TGTGCCAGCAGTTACTCGATGGGGCGGAACACTGAAGCTTTCTTT,CASSYSMGRNTEAFF
.,few,TRBV28,15,TRBJ2-7,TGTGCCAGCAGTTTAAAGGCTGGGGTGGAATTCGAGCAGTACTTC,CASSLKAGVEFEQYF
.,many,TRBV12-3/TRBV12-4,14,TRBJ2-7,TGTGCCAGCAGTCCAACAGGACCAGGTGGAGAGCAGTACTTC,CASSPTGPGGEQYF
.,many,TRBV5-1,15,TRBJ2-3,TGCGCCAGCAAAACCCTGGGTCAGAGCACAGATACGCAGTATTTT,CASKTLGQSTDTQYF
.,many,TRBV29-1,12,TRBJ2-5,TGCAGCGTTGAACAGGGAGGAGAGACCCAGTACTTC,CSVEQGGETQYF
.,many,TRBV27,13,TRBJ2-5,TGTGCCAGCAGTCCAGGGACATTGGAGACCCAGTACTTC,CASSPGTLETQYF
.,.,TRBV20-1,14,TRBJ1-5,TGCAGTGCGCAAACAGGGAATCGCAATCAGCCCCAGCATTTT,CSAQTGNRNQPQHF
TRBD2,many,TRBV12-3/TRBV12-4,13,TRBJ2-1,TGTGCCACCACTAGCGGGAGTTGGAATGAGCAGTTCTTC,CATTSGSWNEQFF
TRBD1,.,TRBV28,13,TRBJ2-5,TGTGCCAGCAGAAGGACAGGGGATGAGACCCAGTACTTC,CASRRTGDETQYF
.,few,TRBV28,14,TRBJ2-1,TGTGCCAGCACCCTACCCGGGCCCTACAATGAGCAGTTCTTC,CASTLPGPYNEQFF
.,.,TRBV7-9,12,TRBJ1-1,TGTGCCAGCAGCCGAGAGGGCAGTGAAGCTTTCTTT,CASSREGSEAFF
.,.,TRBV4-1,12,TRBJ2-1,TGCGCCAGCAGCCAAACAGGGCTTGAGCAGTTCTTC,CASSQTGLEQFF
TRBD1,few,TRBV20-1,13,TRBJ1-5,TGCAGTGCGGGACAGGGACTGGGTCAGCCCCAGCATTTT,CSAGQGLGQPQHF
TRBD1,.,TRBV7-2,15,TRBJ1-2,TGTGCCAGCAGCTCGAGGACAGGGGTGGATCATGGCTACACCTTC,CASSSRTGVDHGYTF
.,.,TRBV5-6,14,TRBJ2-7,TGTGCCAGCAGCTTGGCTCTCAGTCTAAACGAGCAGTACTTC,CASSLALSLNEQYF
TRBD2,many,TRBV29-1,17,TRBJ2-6,TGCAGCGTTGAGGTGCTAGCGGGTAGCTCTGGGGCCAACGTCCTGACTTTC,CSVEVLAGSSGANVLTF
.,.,TRBV6-6,13,TRBJ2-1,TGTGCCAGCGGACTGGCATGGTACAATGAGCAGTTCTTC,CASGLAWYNEQFF
TRBD1,.,TRBV19,16,TRBJ1-5,TGTGCCAGTAGTAACCTGGACAGGGGCGGCAGTCAGCCCCAGCATTTT,CASSNLDRGGSQPQHF
TRBD2,.,TRBV24-1,16,TRBJ2-2,TGTGCCACCAGTGACCCGAATATTGCGGGGGCCGGGGAGCTGTTTTTT,CATSDPNIAGAGELFF
.,few,TRBV5-5,14,TRBJ1-1,TGTGCCAGCAGCATGCCCGGGTACGGCACTGAAGCTTTCTTT,CASSMPGYGTEAFF